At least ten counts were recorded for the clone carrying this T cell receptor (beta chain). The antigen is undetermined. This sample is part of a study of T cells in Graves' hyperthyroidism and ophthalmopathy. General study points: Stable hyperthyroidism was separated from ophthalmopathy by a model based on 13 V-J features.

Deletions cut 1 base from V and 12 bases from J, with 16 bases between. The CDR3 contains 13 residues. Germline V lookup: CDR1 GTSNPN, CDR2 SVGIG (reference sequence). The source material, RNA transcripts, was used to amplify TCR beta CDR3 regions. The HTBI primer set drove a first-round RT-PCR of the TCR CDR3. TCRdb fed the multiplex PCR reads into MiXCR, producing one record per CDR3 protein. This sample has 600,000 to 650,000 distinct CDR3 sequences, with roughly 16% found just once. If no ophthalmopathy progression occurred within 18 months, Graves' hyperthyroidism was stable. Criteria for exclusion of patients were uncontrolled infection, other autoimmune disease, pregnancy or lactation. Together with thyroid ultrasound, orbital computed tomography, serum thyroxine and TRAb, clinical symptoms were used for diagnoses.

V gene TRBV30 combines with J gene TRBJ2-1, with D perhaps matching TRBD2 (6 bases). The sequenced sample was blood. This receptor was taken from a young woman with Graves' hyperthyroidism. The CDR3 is CAWSGYSGPGQFF. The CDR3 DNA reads TGTGCCTGGAGTGGCTATAGCGGCCCGGGGCAGTTCTTC. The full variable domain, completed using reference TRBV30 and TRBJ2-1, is SQTIHQWPATLVQPVGSPLSLECTVEGTSNPNLYWYRQAAGRGLQLLFYSVGIGQISSEVPQNLSASRPQDRQFILSSKKLLLSDSGFYLCAWSGYSGPGQFFGPGTRLTVL.